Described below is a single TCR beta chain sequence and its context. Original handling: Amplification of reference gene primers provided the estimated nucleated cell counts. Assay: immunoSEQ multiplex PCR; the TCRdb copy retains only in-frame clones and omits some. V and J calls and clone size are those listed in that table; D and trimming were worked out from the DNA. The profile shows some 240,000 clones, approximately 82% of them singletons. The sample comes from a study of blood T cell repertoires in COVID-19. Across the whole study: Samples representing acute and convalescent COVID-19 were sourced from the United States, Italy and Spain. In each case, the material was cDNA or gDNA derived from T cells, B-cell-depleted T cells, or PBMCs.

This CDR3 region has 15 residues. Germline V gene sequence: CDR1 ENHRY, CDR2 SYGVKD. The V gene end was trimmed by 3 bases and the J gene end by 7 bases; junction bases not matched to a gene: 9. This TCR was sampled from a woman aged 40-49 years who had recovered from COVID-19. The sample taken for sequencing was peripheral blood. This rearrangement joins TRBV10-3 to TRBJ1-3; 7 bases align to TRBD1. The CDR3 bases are TGTGCCATCAGTGACAGGGGGGAAAGGAGTAACACCATATATTTT. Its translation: CAISDRGERSNTIYF.